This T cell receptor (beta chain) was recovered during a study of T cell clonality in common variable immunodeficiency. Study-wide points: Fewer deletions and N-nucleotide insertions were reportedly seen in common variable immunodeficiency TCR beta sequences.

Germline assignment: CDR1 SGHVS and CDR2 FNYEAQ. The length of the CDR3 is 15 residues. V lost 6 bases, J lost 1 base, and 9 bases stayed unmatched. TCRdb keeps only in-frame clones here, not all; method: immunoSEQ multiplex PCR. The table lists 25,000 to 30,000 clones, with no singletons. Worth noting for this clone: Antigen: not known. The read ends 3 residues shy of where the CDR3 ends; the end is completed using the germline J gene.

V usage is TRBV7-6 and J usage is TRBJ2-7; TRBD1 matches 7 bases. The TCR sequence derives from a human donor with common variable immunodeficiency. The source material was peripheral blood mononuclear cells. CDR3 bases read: TGTGCCAGCAGTCCCTCCCCACAGGGGTCCTACGAG. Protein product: CASSPSPQGSYE. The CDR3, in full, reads CASSPSPQGSYEQYF.